The clone carrying this T cell receptor (beta chain) was detected a few times. The data originate from a study of response to subunit inactivated influenza vaccine. One entry per CDR3 protein results from TCRdb running MiXCR on the RT-PCR reads. The sample contains about 540,000 distinct CDR3 sequences, 20% to 25% of which appear only once. The CDR3 has 16 residues. V shed 4 bases, J shed 5 bases, and the junction held 9 bases outside the gene matches. The same specimen was also included in a second study, on T cells expressing NK-cell markers. This second report adds: Making the TCR beta cDNA relied on 5'RACE template switching with UMIs.

Here the sequenced sample was CD4+ T cells sorted from PBMCs, taken approximately 12 days after vaccination. The source of this sequence is a man aged 45-60 years who received an inactivated influenza vaccine. The chain has TRBV12-3 or TRBV12-4 and TRBJ2-3, with 10 bases fitting TRBD2. The CDR3 protein is CASSSPRLAGEDTQYF. In DNA, the CDR3 is TGTGCCAGCAGTTCCCCGCGGCTAGCGGGGGAAGATACGCAGTATTTT.